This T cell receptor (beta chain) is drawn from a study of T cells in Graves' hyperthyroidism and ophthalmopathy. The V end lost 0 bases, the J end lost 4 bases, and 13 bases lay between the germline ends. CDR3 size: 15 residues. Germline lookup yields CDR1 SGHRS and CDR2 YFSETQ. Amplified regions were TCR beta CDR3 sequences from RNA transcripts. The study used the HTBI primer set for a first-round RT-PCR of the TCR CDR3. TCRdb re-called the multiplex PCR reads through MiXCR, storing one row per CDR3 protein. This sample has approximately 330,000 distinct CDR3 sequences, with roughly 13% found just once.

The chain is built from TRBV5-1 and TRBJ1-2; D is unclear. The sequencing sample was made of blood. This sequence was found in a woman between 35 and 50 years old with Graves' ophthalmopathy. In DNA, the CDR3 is TGCGCCAGCAGCTTGGGCCTAACGACCCCCTATGGCTACACCTTC. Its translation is CASSLGLTTPYGYTF.